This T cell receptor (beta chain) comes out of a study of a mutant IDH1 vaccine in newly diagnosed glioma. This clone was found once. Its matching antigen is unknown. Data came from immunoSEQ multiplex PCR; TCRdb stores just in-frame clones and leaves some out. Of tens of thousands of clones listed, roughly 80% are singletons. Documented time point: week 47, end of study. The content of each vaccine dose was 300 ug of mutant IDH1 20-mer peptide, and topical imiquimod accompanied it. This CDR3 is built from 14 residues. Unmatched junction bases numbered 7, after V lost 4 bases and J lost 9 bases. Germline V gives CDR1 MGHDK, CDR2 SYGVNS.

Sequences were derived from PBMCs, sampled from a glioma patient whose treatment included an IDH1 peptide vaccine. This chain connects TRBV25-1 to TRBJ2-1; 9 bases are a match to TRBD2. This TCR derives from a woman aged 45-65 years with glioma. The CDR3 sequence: CASSAAGGPGEQFF. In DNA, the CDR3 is TGTGCCAGCAGTGCCGCGGGGGGGCCAGGTGAGCAGTTCTTC.